Listed here are 28 T cell receptor beta chains from one sample, sequenced in a study of cytomegalovirus exposure and HLA in healthy donors. The PCR contained 60 Vbeta and 13 Jbeta primers. Assay used: immunoSEQ multiplex PCR; TCRdb lists only in-frame clones, some missing. Of 100,000 to 150,000 clones in the sample, about 81% were seen once. The specimen was PBMCs. Receptors originate from a woman in her 40s in good health and CMV-seropositive.

This CDR3 reads CASSIIPVRTVNTEAFF. The CDR3 DNA is TGTGCCAGTAGTATTATACCCGTCCGAACAGTGAACACTGAAGCTTTCTTT. V usage is TRBV19 and J usage is TRBJ1-1; D is undetermined. The germline V and J ends were trimmed by 3 bases and 0 bases, with 17 bases remaining between them. Per the germline V gene, CDR1 is LNHDA and CDR2 is SQIVND (reference sequence). The CDR3 is made up of 17 amino acids.

This chain connects TRBV6-1 to TRBJ2-5, with 8 bases lining up with TRBD1. V dropped 9 bases and J dropped 5; count of bases not matched to a gene: 8. There are 13 residues in the CDR3. CDR1 and CDR2 from the germline V gene are MNHNS and SASEGT. The DNA of the CDR3 is TGTGCCAGTGAGGACAGGGCTGAGGAGACCCAGTACTTC. Its translation is CASEDRAEETQYF.

The genes are TRBV5-1 and TRBJ2-1; D is unresolved. V gave up 2 bases and J gave up 2 bases, with 11 bases separating them. This CDR3 spans 15 amino acids. CDR1 is SGHRS, CDR2 YFSETQ, per germline. Here the CDR3 DNA reads TGCGCCAGCAGCTTAAGTAGTTTCACCTACAATGAGCAGTTCTTC. Translating it yields CASSLSSFTYNEQFF.

V and J are TRBV10-1 and TRBJ2-1, with D maybe TRBD2 (6 bases). With 4 bases removed from V and 1 base from J, the gap between germline ends came to 11 bases. This CDR3 spans 15 amino acids. The germline gives CDR1 WNHNN, CDR2 SYGVQD (reference sequence). The CDR3 DNA reads as TGCGCCAGCAGTGCAACACGGGGGTCCTACAATGAGCAGTTCTTC. Its protein product is CASSATRGSYNEQFF.

V is TRBV4-2 and J is TRBJ2-5; D is possibly TRBD2 (5 bases). The CDR3 consists of 13 residues. The ends were cut back, 9 bases at V and 12 bases at J, with 23 bases in the middle. Germline loops: CDR1 LGHNA, CDR2 YNFKEQ. CDR3 sequence: CARGVRRSSREYF. The CDR3 DNA sequence: TGTGCCAGGGGTGTGCGGAGGTCCTCGCGGGAGTACTTC.

The chain joins TRBV9 to TRBJ2-1; 7 bases line up with TRBD2. This CDR3 has 17 residues. V dropped 0 bases and J dropped 3; count of bases not matched to a gene: 9. The germline V gene encodes CDR1 SGDLS and CDR2 YYNGEE. The CDR3 DNA reads TGTGCCAGCAGCGTAGGGTATTTGCTAGCGGACTACAATGAGCAGTTCTTC. It translates to CASSVGYLLADYNEQFF.

CDR3 region: CASRRQGSYNEQFF. DNA of the CDR3: TGCGCCAGCAGACGACAGGGCTCCTACAATGAGCAGTTCTTC. The J gene is TRBJ2-1, the V gene TRBV10-2, with 7 bases aligning to TRBD1. Germline V gene sequence: CDR1 WSHSY, CDR2 SAAADI. After removal of 6 bases from V and 0 bases from J, the junction contained 2 bases not matched to a gene. This CDR3 is built from 14 residues.

The V and J genes are TRBV7-2 and TRBJ2-7; 14 bases are shared with TRBD2. Germline-derived CDR1 and CDR2 are SGHTA and FQGNSA. The V segment lost 0 bases and the J segment 3 bases; nucleotides outside the gene matches: 4. The CDR3 totals 17 residues. This CDR3 reads CASSLAGLAGGNYEQYF. In DNA, the CDR3 is TGTGCCAGCAGCTTAGCTGGACTAGCGGGGGGAAACTACGAGCAGTACTTC.

This sequence joins TRBV5-4 and TRBJ2-7; TRBD1 might be the D (5 bases). CDR1 is SGHNT, CDR2 YYREEE, per germline (reference sequence). Trimming pared 4 bases from V and 3 bases from J, leaving 8 bases between. The CDR3 covers 12 residues. The CDR3 loop reads CASSIDSYEQYF. The CDR3 DNA follows: TGTGCCAGCAGCATCGACAGCTACGAGCAGTACTTC.

The chain employs TRBV28 and TRBJ2-7; TRBD2 aligns across 14 bases. V shed 7 bases and J 5 bases; nucleotides not matched to a gene: 10. The CDR3 spans 16 residues. Germline V gives CDR1 MDHEN, CDR2 SYDVKM. DNA of the CDR3: TGTGCCAGCACCGGACTAGCGGGAGGTCAGGAAAACGAGCAGTACTTC. Amino acid sequence: CASTGLAGGQENEQYF.

This chain connects TRBV29-1 to TRBJ2-1, with 9 bases aligning to TRBD1. The germline V gene encodes CDR1 SQVTM and CDR2 ANQGSEA. V shed 7 bases, J shed 7 bases, and the junction held 8 bases outside the gene matches. This CDR3 has 13 residues. The CDR3 DNA sequence: TGCAGCGCTAGGGACAGGGTGGTTAATGAGCAGTTCTTC. Protein: CSARDRVVNEQFF.

The chain carries TRBV7-3 and TRBJ2-5; no firm D call. The CDR3 consists of 13 residues. The germline V gene encodes CDR1 SGHTA and CDR2 FQGTGA. The V end was cut by 3 bases, the J end by 7 bases, with 12 bases between. The CDR3 DNA reads as TGTGCCAGCAGCTTTGCACCCCTCGGGACCCAGTACTTC. It encodes CASSFAPLGTQYF.

The chain recombines TRBV5-8 with TRBJ2-5; 9 nucleotides agree with TRBD1. The CDR3 is 15 residues long. The J segment lost 5 bases and the V segment lost 1 base, leaving 6 bases of the junction unmatched. CDR1 is SGHTS and CDR2 is YDEGEE in the germline V gene. In nucleotides, the CDR3 is TGTGCCAGCAGCTTGCGGACAGGGGTCAGCGAGACCCAGTACTTC. Encoded protein: CASSLRTGVSETQYF.

V and J are TRBV10-3 and TRBJ1-1, with 10 nucleotides matching TRBD1. V trimming: 4 bases; J trimming: 4 bases; junction bases outside the gene matches: 0. This CDR3 region has 13 residues. CDR1 is ENHRY, CDR2 SYGVKD, per germline. The CDR3 protein is CAISGTGGTEAFF. The DNA of the CDR3 is TGTGCCATCAGTGGGACAGGGGGCACTGAAGCTTTCTTT.

The rearrangement uses TRBV7-2 and TRBJ2-2; 7 nucleotides agree with TRBD2. Germline loops: CDR1 SGHTA, CDR2 FQGNSA. V was pared by 1 base and J by 4 bases, with 6 bases of the junction left unmatched. This CDR3 is 16 amino acids long. The CDR3 bases are TGTGCCAGCAGCTTAGAAGTCGGGAGGACCACCGGGGAGCTGTTTTTT. It encodes CASSLEVGRTTGELFF. Full variable domain (missing parts from reference TRBV7-2 and TRBJ2-2): GAGVSQSPSNKVTEKGKDVELRCDPISGHTALYWYRQSLGQGLEFLIYFQGNSAPDKSGLPSDRFSAERTGGSVSTLTIQRTQQEDSAVYLCASSLEVGRTTGELFFGEGSRLTVL.

This clone has only a few counts. V usage is TRBV27 and J usage is TRBJ1-4; possibly TRBD1 for D (6 bases). Germline values: CDR1 MNHEY, CDR2 SMNVEV (reference sequence). The CDR3 extends over 16 amino acids. Between the trimmed V and J ends, which lost 6 bases and 1 base, there was a span of 15 bases. CDR3 residues: CASSAQGRGTNEKLFF. Here the CDR3 DNA reads TGTGCCAGCAGCGCCCAGGGCAGGGGAACTAATGAAAAACTGTTTTTT.

The chain couples TRBV11-3 to TRBJ2-1; TRBD2 matches 14 bases. V lost 5 bases and J lost 7; bases outside the gene matches: 16. CDR1 is SGHNT and CDR2 is YENEEA in the germline V gene. The CDR3 has 19 amino acids. The CDR3 DNA reads TGTGCCAGCAGCCCCGGGGGACTAGCGGGAGTCTATCTGCGAAATGAGCAGTTCTTC. Its protein is CASSPGGLAGVYLRNEQFF.

The chain joins TRBV5-4 to TRBJ1-6; a weak D match, TRBD1 (6 bases). This CDR3 contains 14 residues. Germline values: CDR1 SGHNT, CDR2 YYREEE (reference sequence). V lost 0 bases to trimming and J lost 6 bases, with 7 bases between them. The CDR3 nucleotides read TGTGCCAGCAGCTTGGACAGGGCTAATTCACCCCTCCACTTT. Translated, it gives CASSLDRANSPLHF.

J is TRBJ2-7 and V is TRBV4-3; 7 bases agree with TRBD1. Germline V CDR1 and CDR2: LGHNA, YSLEER. This CDR3 is built from 14 residues. After removal of 1 base from V and 2 bases from J, the junction contained 2 bases not matched to a gene. The CDR3 spells CASSQGDRTYEQYF. The CDR3 DNA is TGCGCCAGCAGCCAAGGGGACAGAACCTACGAGCAGTACTTC.

V and J are TRBV9 and TRBJ1-4; D not resolved. Deletions cut 1 base from V and 2 bases from J, with 15 bases between. The CDR3 runs to 17 residues. The V gene's germline CDR1 is SGDLS and CDR2 YYNGEE. The CDR3, as DNA: TGTGCCAGCAGCGTAACTGCCGGGATTTCCACTAATGAAAAACTGTTTTTT. This encodes CASSVTAGISTNEKLFF.

The CDR3 here is CASISPGRPGETQYF. As DNA, the CDR3 is TGTGCCAGCATCTCCCCCGGCAGGCCAGGGGAGACCCAGTACTTC. This rearrangement joins TRBV28 to TRBJ2-5, with a weak D call TRBD1 (5 bases). Trimming cost V 7 bases and J 5 bases, with 20 bases left between them. The CDR3 has 15 amino acids. Germline V gives CDR1 MDHEN, CDR2 SYDVKM.

This clone was seen only a few times. The CDR3 loop reads CASSMGRGAGTDTQYF. The DNA for the CDR3 is TGTGCCAGTAGTATGGGACGGGGGGCCGGCACAGATACGCAGTATTTT. This chain links TRBV19 with TRBJ2-3; D may be TRBD2 (7 bases). CDR1 is LNHDA, CDR2 SQIVND, per germline (reference sequence). CDR3 length equals 16 residues. V lost 3 bases, J lost 1 base, and 14 bases lay in between.

CDR3 residues: CASSRGAGQEPYGYTF. The CDR3 coding sequence is TGTGCCAGCTCACGGGGTGCGGGACAGGAGCCCTATGGCTACACCTTC. The chain joins TRBV18 to TRBJ1-2; 8 nucleotides match TRBD1. V gave up 4 bases and J gave up 4 bases; unmatched junction bases: 11. Germline V gives CDR1 KGHSH, CDR2 LQKENI. The CDR3 spans 16 residues.

This sequence joins TRBV30 and TRBJ1-2; 7 bases fit TRBD1. Trimming at V came to 5 bases and at J to 5 bases, leaving 8 bases not matched to a gene. Looked up from germline, CDR1 is GTSNPN and CDR2 is SVGIG (reference sequence). The CDR3 has 13 residues. CDR3 sequence: CAWGGQVGYGYTF. The CDR3 nucleotides read TGTGCCTGGGGAGGACAGGTTGGATATGGCTACACCTTC.

This clone showed up just a few times. CDR3 coding DNA: TGTGCCAGCAACCTAGCGGAACCTTCTGATACGCAGTATTTT. Its protein product is CASNLAEPSDTQYF. The V gene is TRBV28, the J gene TRBJ2-3; 7 bases agree with TRBD2. Germline CDR1 MDHEN, CDR2 SYDVKM. Trimming at V came to 7 bases and at J to 6 bases, leaving 10 bases not matched to a gene. The CDR3 length is 14 residues.

This clone is a singleton in its sample. The chain joins TRBV11-2 to TRBJ1-6, with 10 bases identical to TRBD1. With V trimmed by 1 base and J by 5 bases, 5 bases remained unmatched. The germline gives CDR1 SGHAT, CDR2 FQNNGV. This CDR3 spans 17 amino acids. The CDR3 DNA is TGTGCCAGCAGCTTAGGGACAGGGGGGATACATAATTCACCCCTCCACTTT. Its protein product is CASSLGTGGIHNSPLHF. The full variable domain, completed using reference TRBV11-2 and TRBJ1-6, is EAGVAQSPRYKIIEKRQSVAFWCNPISGHATLYWYQQILGQGPKLLIQFQNNGVVDDSQLPKDRFSAERLKGVDSTLKIQPAKLEDSAVYLCASSLGTGGIHNSPLHFGNGTRLTVT.

The chain has TRBV9 and TRBJ2-5; 7 bases are a match to TRBD1. Trimming at V came to 4 bases and at J to 5 bases, leaving 14 bases not matched to a gene. The length of the CDR3 is 16 residues. Germline V CDR1 and CDR2: SGDLS, YYNGEE. The DNA of the CDR3 is TGTGCCAGCAGCCCATCACTTGACAGGGCGGGCGAGACCCAGTACTTC. Protein product: CASSPSLDRAGETQYF.

This sequence joins TRBV7-8 and TRBJ2-2; D is uncertain. CDR1 and CDR2 from the germline V gene are SGHVS and FQNEAQ. This CDR3 has 14 amino acids. Deletions cut 5 bases from V and 7 bases from J, with 14 bases between. CDR3 coding DNA: TGTGCCAGCAGCCCCTCCCTCCCGGGCGGGGAGCTGTTTTTT. Its translation is CASSPSLPGGELFF. The whole variable domain, remainder taken from reference TRBV7-8 and TRBJ2-2, is GAGVSQSPRYKVAKRGQDVALRCDPISGHVSLFWYQQALGQGPEFLTYFQNEAQLDKSGLPSDRFFAERPEGSVSTLKIQRTQQEDSAVYLCASSPSLPGGELFFGEGSRLTVL.